This is a list of T cell receptor beta chains from one sample in a study of blood T cell repertoires in COVID-19. Profiling relied on immunoSEQ multiplex PCR, and the TCRdb table lists in-frame clones only, not all of them. The sample shows hundreds of thousands of clones, roughly nine tenths of them seen only once. The sequencing sample was made of PBMCs or T cells enriched from blood (not recorded which). These receptor sequences come from a man in his thirties or forties who had recovered from COVID-19. Both conserved end residues are part of each CDR3. D genes are given only for firm matches. Expanded clones get a size class; other rows say once, few or many, or leave the size out.

TRBV7-9,-,TRBJ2-1,-,TGTGCCAGCAGCCGCACCGGGACTGTGTACAATGAGCAGTTCTTC,CASSRTGTVYNEQFF
TRBV30,-,TRBJ2-5,-,TGTGCCTGGAGGGCTGGAGAGACCCAGTACTTC,CAWRAGETQYF
TRBV6-5,TRBD2,TRBJ2-1,-,TGTGCCGCCGGGACTAGCGGGAGAAATGAGCAGTTCTTC,CAAGTSGRNEQFF
TRBV3-1/TRBV3-2,TRBD2,TRBJ2-1,-,TGTGCCAGCAGCCAAGATTTGGCTAGCGGGAGGTACGAGCAGTTCTTC,CASSQDLASGRYEQFF
TRBV10-3,TRBD1,TRBJ1-6,-,TGTGCCATCAGTGATGCAGGGGGGATCGATTCACCCCTCCACTTT,CAISDAGGIDSPLHF
TRBV24-1,TRBD1,TRBJ2-7,few,TGTGCCACCAGTGATTTGCGGTCGACAGGGGTCTACGAGCAGTACTTC,CATSDLRSTGVYEQYF
TRBV28,-,TRBJ2-2,-,TGTGCCAGCAGAGTATCCCGGGAGACCGGGGAGCTGTTTTTT,CASRVSRETGELFF
TRBV6-5,TRBD1,TRBJ1-4,-,TGTGCCAGCAGTTACTACCGGACAGGGAGCAATGAAAAACTGTTTTTT,CASSYYRTGSNEKLFF
TRBV6-5,TRBD1,TRBJ2-7,-,TGTGCCTCGAAGGGGGCAGACTACGAGCAGTACTTC,CASKGADYEQYF
TRBV5-6,-,TRBJ1-1,once,TGTGCCAGCAGCTTGCAGGGTCCGGGCACTGAAGCTTTCTTT,CASSLQGPGTEAFF
TRBV5-1,TRBD1,TRBJ1-1,-,TGCGCCAGCAGCCGAGGACAGGGGGCCGGCACTGAAGCTTTCTTT,CASSRGQGAGTEAFF
TRBV28,-,TRBJ1-1,-,TGTGCCAGCAGCGGCGGGGGGGTTGGCACTGAAGCTTTCTTT,CASSGGGVGTEAFF
TRBV5-1,-,TRBJ1-1,-,TGCGCCAGCAGCTTGGATTGGGGGACAGAAGCTTTCTTT,CASSLDWGTEAFF
TRBV28,TRBD1,TRBJ2-7,-,TGTGCCAGCAAGAAATATCGGACAGGGGGGGACTACGAGCAGTACTTC,CASKKYRTGGDYEQYF
TRBV3-1/TRBV3-2,-,TRBJ2-7,-,TGTGCCAGCAGCCATCGAGGCACCAAGTACGAGCAGTACTTC,CASSHRGTKYEQYF
TRBV30,-,TRBJ1-6,-,TGTGCCTGGACCTTGGGGGCCTGGTCACCCCTCCACTTT,CAWTLGAWSPLHF
TRBV5-5,TRBD1,TRBJ2-2,once,TGTGCCAGCAGCCGAGGACAGGATGGTACCGGGGAGCTGTTTTTT,CASSRGQDGTGELFF
TRBV29-1,TRBD2,TRBJ2-3,-,TGCAGCGTTCGGACTAGCGGGAGGATTCTGGCGTCGGATACGCAGTATTTT,CSVRTSGRILASDTQYF
TRBV10-3,TRBD1,TRBJ1-5,-,TGTGCCATCAGTGAGGGGGGACAGATTAATCAGCCCCAGCATTTT,CAISEGGQINQPQHF
TRBV12-3/TRBV12-4,TRBD1,TRBJ2-7,-,TGTGCCAGCAGTACGACAGGGTCCGAGCAGTACTTC,CASSTTGSEQYF
TRBV28,-,TRBJ2-1,-,TGTGCCAGCAGTTTACGGGCGGGTGAGCAGTTCTTC,CASSLRAGEQFF
TRBV19,TRBD2,TRBJ2-7,-,TGTGCCAGTAGTCCGGGGCCAGCGGGAGTGAACGAGCAGTACTTC,CASSPGPAGVNEQYF
TRBV18,-,TRBJ1-2,-,TGTGCCAGCTCACCACCGGCAGCTAACTATGGCTACACCTTC,CASSPPAANYGYTF
TRBV19,TRBD1,TRBJ1-5,-,TGTGCCAGTAGTGCCGGGACAGGAAATAGCAATCAGCCCCAGCATTTT,CASSAGTGNSNQPQHF
TRBV7-8,TRBD1,TRBJ1-5,-,TGTGCCAGCAGCTTATCGTCAGGGGGCCACAATCAGCCCCAGCATTTT,CASSLSSGGHNQPQHF
TRBV29-1,-,TRBJ1-3,-,TGCAGCGTTCGCTCGGGGTCTGGAAACACCATATATTTT,CSVRSGSGNTIYF
TRBV7-2,-,TRBJ1-5,-,TGTGCCAGCAGCTTAGCTCAGATCAATCAGCCCCAGCATTTT,CASSLAQINQPQHF
TRBV28,TRBD1,TRBJ2-7,-,TGTGCCAGCAGTTCGGCGGAGTTTGGACAGGGCTACGAGCAGTACTTC,CASSSAEFGQGYEQYF
TRBV10-1,TRBD2,TRBJ2-2,-,TGCGCCAGCAGTGCCGGGACTAGCGGGAGGGCCCCCGGGGAGCTGTTTTTT,CASSAGTSGRAPGELFF
TRBV30,-,TRBJ2-5,-,TGTGCCTGGAGTGTACGGCGGGACCAAGAGACCCAGTACTTC,CAWSVRRDQETQYF
TRBV27,TRBD2,TRBJ2-3,-,TGTGCCAGCAGTTTATACCCCGCGGTAGCGGGAGGTAGTACAGATACGCAGTATTTT,CASSLYPAVAGGSTDTQYF
TRBV20-1,TRBD2,TRBJ2-1,-,TGCAGTGCTAGTGCAAGCGGGGCCCTGCAGTTCTTC,CSASASGALQFF
TRBV23-1,-,TRBJ2-2,-,TGCGCCAGCAGTCAAATATACAGGGTCGGGGAGCTGTTTTTT,CASSQIYRVGELFF
TRBV5-1,-,TRBJ2-3,-,TGCGCCAGCACTCTCGGTGGTACAGATACGCAGTATTTT,CASTLGGTDTQYF
TRBV30,-,TRBJ1-5,-,TGTGCCTGGAGTGCTCTCTCAGGGTTGGAGAATCAGCCCCAGCATTTT,CAWSALSGLENQPQHF
TRBV7-2,TRBD2,TRBJ2-2,-,TGTGCCAGCAGCTTAGGACTAGCCAGCACCGGGGAGCTGTTTTTT,CASSLGLASTGELFF
TRBV4-1,TRBD1,TRBJ2-1,-,TGCGCCAGCAGCCTGGAAGGGGCAGGGGGCCTTGATGAGCAGTTCTTC,CASSLEGAGGLDEQFF
TRBV19,TRBD1,TRBJ2-6,once,TGTGCCACCTCCCGACAGGGGAGCCTAGGGGCCAACGTCCTGACTTTC,CATSRQGSLGANVLTF
TRBV12-5,-,TRBJ1-6,-,TGTGCTAGTGGTTTGGGGGAGACCGCTTTTTCACCCCTCCACTTT,CASGLGETAFSPLHF
TRBV25-1,-,TRBJ1-1,-,TGTGCCAGCAGTGCCCAGAACACTGAAGCTTTCTTT,CASSAQNTEAFF
TRBV2,-,TRBJ1-1,once,TGTGCCAGGGAGCGGGCAGGGTCACCCCGCGGAGCTTTCTTT,CARERAGSPRGAFF
TRBV30,-,TRBJ2-1,once,TGTGCCTGGTTAACGGGGGACTTTGGGGATGAGCAGTTCTTC,CAWLTGDFGDEQFF
TRBV5-4,TRBD1,TRBJ1-2,-,TGTGCCAGCAGCTTCGGGACAGGGCTCCTTGGCTACACCTTC,CASSFGTGLLGYTF
TRBV9,-,TRBJ1-2,-,TGTGCCAGCTCGGTTACAGGAAACTATGGCTACACCTTC,CASSVTGNYGYTF
TRBV9,-,TRBJ1-1,-,TGTGCCAGCAGCGTAGGGTCAGGGGCGAACACTGAAGCTTTCTTT,CASSVGSGANTEAFF